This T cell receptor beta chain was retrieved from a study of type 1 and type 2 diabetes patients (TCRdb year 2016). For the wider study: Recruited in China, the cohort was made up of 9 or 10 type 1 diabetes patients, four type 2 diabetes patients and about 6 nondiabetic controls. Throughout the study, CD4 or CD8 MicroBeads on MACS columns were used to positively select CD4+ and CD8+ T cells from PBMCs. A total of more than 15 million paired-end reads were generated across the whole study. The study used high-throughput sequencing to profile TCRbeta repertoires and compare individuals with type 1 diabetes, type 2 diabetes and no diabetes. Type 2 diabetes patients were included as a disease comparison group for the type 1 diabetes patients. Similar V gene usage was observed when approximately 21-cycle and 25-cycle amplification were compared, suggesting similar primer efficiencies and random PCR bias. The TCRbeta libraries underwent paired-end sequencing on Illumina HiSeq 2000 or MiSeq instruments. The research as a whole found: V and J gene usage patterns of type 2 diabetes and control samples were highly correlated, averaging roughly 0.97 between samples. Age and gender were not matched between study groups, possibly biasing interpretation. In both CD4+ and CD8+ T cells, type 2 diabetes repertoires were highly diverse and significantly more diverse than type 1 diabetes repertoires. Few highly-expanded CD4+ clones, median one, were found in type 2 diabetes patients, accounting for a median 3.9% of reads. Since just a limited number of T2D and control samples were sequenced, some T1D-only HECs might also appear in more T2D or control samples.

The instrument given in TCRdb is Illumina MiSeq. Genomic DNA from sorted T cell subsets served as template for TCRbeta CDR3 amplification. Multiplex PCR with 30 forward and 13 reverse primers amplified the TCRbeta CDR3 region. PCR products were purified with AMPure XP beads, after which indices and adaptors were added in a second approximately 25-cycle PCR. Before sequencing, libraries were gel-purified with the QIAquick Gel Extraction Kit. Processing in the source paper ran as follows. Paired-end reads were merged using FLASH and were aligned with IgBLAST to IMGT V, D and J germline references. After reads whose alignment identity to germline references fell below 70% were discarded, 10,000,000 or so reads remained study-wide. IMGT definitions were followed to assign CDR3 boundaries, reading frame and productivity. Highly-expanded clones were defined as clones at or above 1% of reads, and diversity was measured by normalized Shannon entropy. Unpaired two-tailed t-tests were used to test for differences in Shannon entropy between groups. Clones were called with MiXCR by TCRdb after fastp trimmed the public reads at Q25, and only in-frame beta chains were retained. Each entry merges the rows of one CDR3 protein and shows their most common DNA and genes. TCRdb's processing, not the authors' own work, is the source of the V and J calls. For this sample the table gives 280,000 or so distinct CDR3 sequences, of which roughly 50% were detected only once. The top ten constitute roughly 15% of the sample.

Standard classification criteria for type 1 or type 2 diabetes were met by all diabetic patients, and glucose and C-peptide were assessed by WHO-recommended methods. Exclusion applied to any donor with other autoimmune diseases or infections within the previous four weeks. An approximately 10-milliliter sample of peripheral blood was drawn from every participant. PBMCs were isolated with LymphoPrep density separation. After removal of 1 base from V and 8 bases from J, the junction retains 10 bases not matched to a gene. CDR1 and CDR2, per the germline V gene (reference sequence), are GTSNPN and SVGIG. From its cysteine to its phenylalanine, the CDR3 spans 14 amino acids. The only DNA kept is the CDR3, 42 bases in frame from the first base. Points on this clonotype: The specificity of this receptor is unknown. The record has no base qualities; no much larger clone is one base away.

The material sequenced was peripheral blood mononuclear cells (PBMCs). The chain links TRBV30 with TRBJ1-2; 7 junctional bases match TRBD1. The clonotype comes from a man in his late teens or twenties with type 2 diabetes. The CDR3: CAWSDPDREGGYTF. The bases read TGTGCCTGGAGTGACCCTGACAGGGAGGGCGGCTACACCTTC.